Presented here are 11 T cell receptor beta chains from one specimen sequenced in a study of HIV-infected patients and healthy controls. Reverse transcription used 500 to 550 ng RNA and constant-region primers for alpha and beta. Alpha and beta chain libraries were made separately by chain-specific third strand synthesis with multiplexing indices. TCRdb reprocessed the 5' RACE reads via MiXCR and lists one record per CDR3 protein. The profile shows approximately 15,000 distinct CDR3 sequences, roughly 7.7% of them singletons. No cell fractionation was done, so the repertoire covers all unsorted peripheral blood T cells. Sequenced material: blood. All receptors come from an adult in good health.

At least ten counts were recorded for this clonotype. This chain connects TRBV5-6 to TRBJ2-7, with D hard to call. This CDR3 is built from 11 residues. CDR1 and CDR2 from the germline V gene are SGHDT and YYEEEE. The germline V and J ends were trimmed by 4 bases and 4 bases, with 6 bases remaining between them. CDR3: CASSLYYEQYF. CDR3 in DNA: TGTGCCAGCAGCCTATATTACGAGCAGTACTTC.

In its sample, this clonotype was seen many times. The J gene is TRBJ2-2, the V gene TRBV12-3 or TRBV12-4; TRBD2 aligns across 7 bases. The CDR3 runs to 15 residues. V lost 5 bases, J lost 6 bases, and 9 bases stayed unmatched. The CDR3 DNA sequence: TGTGCCAGCAGTGGACTAGAATTCCCCGCCGGGGAGCTGTTTTTT. This gives the protein CASSGLEFPAGELFF.

V and J are TRBV28 and TRBJ2-7; D unresolved. CDR1 and CDR2 from the germline V gene are MDHEN and SYDVKM. The V and J ends lost 8 bases and 3 bases respectively, with 14 bases between them. This CDR3 has 13 amino acids. CDR3 nucleotides: TGTGCCAGCTCTACCCCTGCAGTCTACGAGCAGTACTTC. It yields the protein CASSTPAVYEQYF.

This clonotype was found many times. The V gene is TRBV4-3, the J gene TRBJ1-1, with a tentative D call TRBD1 (6 bases). V was clipped by 0 bases and J by 11 bases, with 19 bases between them. CDR3 length: 15 amino acids. Germline V gene lookup returns CDR1 LGHNA and CDR2 YSLEER. For the CDR3, the DNA is TGCGCCAGCAGCCAAGAGGAGGGCAGGGTTCAGGGGGCTTTCTTT. Translating gives CASSQEEGRVQGAFF.

This clonotype was found a few times. The V gene is TRBV2, the J gene TRBJ1-4; no clear D. Deletions cut 4 bases from V and 6 bases from J, with 9 bases between. This CDR3 region has 13 residues. Per germline, CDR1 SNHLY and CDR2 FYNNEI. Here the CDR3 DNA reads TGTGCCAGCAGTGTTGGTTCCGATGAAAAACTGTTTTTT. The encoded protein is CASSVGSDEKLFF.

Ten or more counts support this clonotype. V gene TRBV20-1 combines with J gene TRBJ2-5, with TRBD1 matching over 7 bases. Looked up from germline, CDR1 is DFQATT and CDR2 is SNEGSKA (reference sequence). The CDR3 sequence is 14 residues long. Trimming removed 3 bases from V and 3 bases from J; junction bases left unmatched: 7. CDR3 DNA: TGCAGTGCTAGGGCGAGGACAGGAGAAGAGACCCAGTACTTC. This translates into CSARARTGEETQYF.

This clonotype showed up many times. The rearrangement uses TRBV6-2 or TRBV6-3 and TRBJ2-7; 8 bases align to TRBD1. The CDR3 extends over 15 amino acids. V dropped 6 bases and J dropped 0; count of bases not matched to a gene: 7. Per germline, CDR1 MNHEY and CDR2 SVGEGT. The CDR3 DNA reads TGTGCCAGCAGAAATAGCGGACAGGGCTCCTACGAGCAGTACTTC. Translation gives CASRNSGQGSYEQYF.

This clonotype was observed at least ten times. The chain links TRBV19 to TRBJ1-5, with D perhaps TRBD1 (6 bases). The ends were cut back, 8 bases at V and 0 bases at J, with 14 bases in the middle. Germline assignment: CDR1 LNHDA and CDR2 SQIVND (reference sequence). CDR3 length equals 15 residues. CDR3 nucleotide sequence: TGTGCCAGTCTGGGAGGGGGGCTTAGCAATCAGCCCCAGCATTTT. Translation gives CASLGGGLSNQPQHF.

This clonotype was found many times. The chain links TRBV6-2 or TRBV6-3 to TRBJ1-5; the D gene is possibly TRBD1 (5 bases). Per germline, CDR1 MNHEY and CDR2 SVGEGT. The V gene lost 6 bases and the J gene lost 7 bases, with 13 bases spanning the gap. The CDR3 totals 13 residues. The CDR3 reads CASRFRDGQPQHF. CDR3 in DNA: TGTGCCAGCAGGTTCCGGGACGGGCAGCCCCAGCATTTT.

This clonotype was detected many times. The chain has TRBV28 and TRBJ2-1; unclear D gene. Germline V gene data show CDR1 as MDHEN and CDR2 as SYDVKM. Trimming left V 3 bases short and J 5 bases short, with 11 bases between. There are 14 residues in the CDR3. The CDR3 spells CASSFRVEHNEQFF. For the CDR3, the DNA is TGTGCCAGCAGTTTCCGGGTCGAACACAATGAGCAGTTCTTC. The full variable domain, its missing parts supplied by reference TRBV28 and TRBJ2-1, is DVKVTQSSRYLVKRTGEKVFLECVQDMDHENMFWYRQDPGLGLRLIYFSYDVKMKEKGDIPEGYSVSREKKERFSLILESASTNQTSMYLCASSFRVEHNEQFFGPGTRLTVL.

This clonotype was seen a handful of times. The J gene is TRBJ1-5, the V gene TRBV18; TRBD1 is a possible D gene (5 bases). The CDR3 sequence is 15 residues long. The V and J ends lost 3 bases and 4 bases respectively, with 13 bases between them. Germline V gene sequence: CDR1 KGHSH, CDR2 LQKENI. Here the CDR3 reads CASSPSSDSNQPQHF. The CDR3 DNA is TGTGCCAGCTCACCCTCGAGTGACAGTAATCAGCCCCAGCATTTT.